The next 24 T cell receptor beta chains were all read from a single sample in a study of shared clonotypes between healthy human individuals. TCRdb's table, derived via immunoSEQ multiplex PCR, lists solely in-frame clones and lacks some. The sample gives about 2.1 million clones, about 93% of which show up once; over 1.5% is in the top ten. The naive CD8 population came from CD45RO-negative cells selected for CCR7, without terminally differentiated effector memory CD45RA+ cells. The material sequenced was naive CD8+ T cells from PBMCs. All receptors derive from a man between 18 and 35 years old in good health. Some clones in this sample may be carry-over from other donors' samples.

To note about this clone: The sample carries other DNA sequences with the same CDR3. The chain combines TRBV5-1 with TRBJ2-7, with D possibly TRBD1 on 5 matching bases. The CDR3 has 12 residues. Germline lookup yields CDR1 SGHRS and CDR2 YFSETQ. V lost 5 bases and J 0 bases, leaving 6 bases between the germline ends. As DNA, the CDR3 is TGCGCCAGCAGAGGGGACTCCTACGAGCAGTACTTC. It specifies CASRGDSYEQYF.

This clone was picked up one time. The CDR3 spells CASSWTGTGDTGELFF. As DNA, the CDR3 is TGTGCCAGCAGCTGGACCGGGACAGGGGACACCGGGGAGCTGTTTTTT. This chain joins TRBV5-4 and TRBJ2-2; 10 nucleotides line up with TRBD1. The V gene end was trimmed by 3 bases and the J gene end by 3 bases; junction bases not matched to a gene: 5. The CDR3 runs 16 residues. Germline CDR1 reads SGHNT; CDR2 reads YYREEE (reference sequence).

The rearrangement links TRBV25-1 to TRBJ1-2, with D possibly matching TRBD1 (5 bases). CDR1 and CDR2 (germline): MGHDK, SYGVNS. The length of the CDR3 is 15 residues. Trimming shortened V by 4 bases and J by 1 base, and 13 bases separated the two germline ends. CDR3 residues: CASSAINRSNYGYTF. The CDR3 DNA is TGTGCCAGCAGTGCAATTAACAGGAGTAACTATGGCTACACCTTC.

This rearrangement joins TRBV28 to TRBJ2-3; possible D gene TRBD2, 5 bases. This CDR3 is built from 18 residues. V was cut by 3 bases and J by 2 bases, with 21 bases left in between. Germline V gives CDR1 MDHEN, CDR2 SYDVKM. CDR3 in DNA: TGTGCCAGCAGTTTTCGACAACTTATAGCGAGATACACAGATACGCAGTATTTT. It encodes CASSFRQLIARYTDTQYF.

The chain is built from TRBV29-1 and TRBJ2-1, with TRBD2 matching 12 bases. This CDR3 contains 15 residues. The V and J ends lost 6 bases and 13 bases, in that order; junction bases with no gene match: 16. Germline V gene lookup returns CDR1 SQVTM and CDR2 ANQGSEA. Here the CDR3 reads CSVGQETSGSVGQFF. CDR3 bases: TGCAGCGTGGGACAGGAGACTAGCGGGAGCGTGGGACAGTTCTTC.

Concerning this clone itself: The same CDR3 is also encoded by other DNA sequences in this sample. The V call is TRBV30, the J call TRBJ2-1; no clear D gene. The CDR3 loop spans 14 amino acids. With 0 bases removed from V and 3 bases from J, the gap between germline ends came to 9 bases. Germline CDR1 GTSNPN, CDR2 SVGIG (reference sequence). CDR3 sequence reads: CAWSVPRIYNEQFF. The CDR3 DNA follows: TGTGCCTGGAGTGTACCCAGGATCTACAATGAGCAGTTCTTC. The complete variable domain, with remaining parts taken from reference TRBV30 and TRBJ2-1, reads SQTIHQWPATLVQPVGSPLSLECTVEGTSNPNLYWYRQAAGRGLQLLFYSVGIGQISSEVPQNLSASRPQDRQFILSSKKLLLSDSGFYLCAWSVPRIYNEQFFGPGTRLTVL.

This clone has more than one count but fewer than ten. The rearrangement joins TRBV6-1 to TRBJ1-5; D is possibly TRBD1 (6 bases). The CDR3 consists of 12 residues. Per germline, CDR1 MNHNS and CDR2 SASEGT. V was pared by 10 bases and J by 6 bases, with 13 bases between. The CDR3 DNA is TGTGCCACCAGGGGCAGGGCTCAGCCCCAGCATTTT. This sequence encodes CATRGRAQPQHF.

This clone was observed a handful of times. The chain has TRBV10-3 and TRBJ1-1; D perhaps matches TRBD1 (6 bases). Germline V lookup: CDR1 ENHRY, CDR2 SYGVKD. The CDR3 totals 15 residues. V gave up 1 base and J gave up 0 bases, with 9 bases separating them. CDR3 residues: CAISEFRGLNTEAFF. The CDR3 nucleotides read TGTGCCATCAGTGAGTTCAGGGGATTGAACACTGAAGCTTTCTTT.

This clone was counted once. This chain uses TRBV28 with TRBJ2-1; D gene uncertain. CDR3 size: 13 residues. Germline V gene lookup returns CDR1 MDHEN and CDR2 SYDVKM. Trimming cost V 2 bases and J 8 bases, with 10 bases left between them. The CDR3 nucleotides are TGTGCCAGCAGTTTACAGCCGGTGGATGAGCAGTTCTTC. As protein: CASSLQPVDEQFF.

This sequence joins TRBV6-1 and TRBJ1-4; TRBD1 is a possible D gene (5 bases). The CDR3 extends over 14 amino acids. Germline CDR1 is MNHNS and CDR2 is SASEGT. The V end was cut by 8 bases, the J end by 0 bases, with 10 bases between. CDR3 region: CASPPQATNEKLFF. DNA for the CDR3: TGTGCCAGCCCACCACAGGCAACTAATGAAAAACTGTTTTTT.

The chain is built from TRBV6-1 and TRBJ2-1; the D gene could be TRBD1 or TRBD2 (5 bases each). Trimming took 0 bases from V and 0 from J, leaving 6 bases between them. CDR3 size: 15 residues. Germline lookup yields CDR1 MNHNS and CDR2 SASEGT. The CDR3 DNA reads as TGTGCCAGCAGTGAAGCGGGGGTCTCCTACAATGAGCAGTTCTTC. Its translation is CASSEAGVSYNEQFF.

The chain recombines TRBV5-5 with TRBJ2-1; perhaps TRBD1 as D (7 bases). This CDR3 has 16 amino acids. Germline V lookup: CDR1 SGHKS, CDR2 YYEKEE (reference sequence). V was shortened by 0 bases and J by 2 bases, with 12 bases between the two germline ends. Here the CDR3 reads CASSLAQGGPYNEQFF. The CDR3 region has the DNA TGTGCCAGCAGCTTGGCCCAGGGGGGCCCCTACAATGAGCAGTTCTTC.

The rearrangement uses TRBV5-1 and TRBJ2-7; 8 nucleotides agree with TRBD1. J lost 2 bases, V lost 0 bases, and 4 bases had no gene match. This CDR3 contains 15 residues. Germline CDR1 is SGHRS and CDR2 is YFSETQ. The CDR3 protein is CASSLATGDPYEQYF. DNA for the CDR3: TGCGCCAGCAGCTTGGCGACAGGGGATCCCTACGAGCAGTACTTC.

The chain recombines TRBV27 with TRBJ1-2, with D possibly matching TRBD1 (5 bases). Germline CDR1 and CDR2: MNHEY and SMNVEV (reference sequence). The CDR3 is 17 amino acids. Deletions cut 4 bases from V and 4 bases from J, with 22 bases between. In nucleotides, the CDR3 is TGTGCCAGCAGTTCATTCCCGGGGCTGGGCGCGGGCTATGGCTACACCTTC. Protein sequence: CASSSFPGLGAGYGYTF.

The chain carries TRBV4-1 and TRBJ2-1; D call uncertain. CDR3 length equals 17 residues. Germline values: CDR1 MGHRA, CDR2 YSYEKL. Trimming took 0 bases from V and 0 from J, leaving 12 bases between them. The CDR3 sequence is CASSQEAPRSSYNEQFF. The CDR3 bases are TGCGCCAGCAGCCAAGAGGCTCCTCGAAGCTCCTACAATGAGCAGTTCTTC.

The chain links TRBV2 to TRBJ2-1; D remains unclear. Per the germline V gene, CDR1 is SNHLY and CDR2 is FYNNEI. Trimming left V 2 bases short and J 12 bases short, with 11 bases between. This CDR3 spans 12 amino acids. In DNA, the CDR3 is TGTGCCAGCAGTGAATGGCGACCAGGGCAGTTCTTC. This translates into CASSEWRPGQFF.

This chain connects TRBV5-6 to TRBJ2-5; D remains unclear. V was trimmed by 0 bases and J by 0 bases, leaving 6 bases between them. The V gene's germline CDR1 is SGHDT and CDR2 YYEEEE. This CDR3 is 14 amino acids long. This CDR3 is CASSLGSYQETQYF. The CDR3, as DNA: TGTGCCAGCAGCTTGGGAAGTTACCAAGAGACCCAGTACTTC. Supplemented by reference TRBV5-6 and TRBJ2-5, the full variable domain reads DAGVTQSPTHLIKTRGQQVTLRCSPKSGHDTVSWYQQALGQGPQFIFQYYEEEERQRGNFPDRFSGHQFPNYSSELNVNALLLGDSALYLCASSLGSYQETQYFGPGTRLLVL.

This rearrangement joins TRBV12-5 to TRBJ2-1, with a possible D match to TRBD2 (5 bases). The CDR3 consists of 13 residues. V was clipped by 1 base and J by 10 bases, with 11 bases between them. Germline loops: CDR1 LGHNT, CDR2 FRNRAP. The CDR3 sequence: CASGLDPRAEQFF. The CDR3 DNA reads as TGTGCTAGTGGTTTGGATCCGCGGGCGGAGCAGTTCTTC.

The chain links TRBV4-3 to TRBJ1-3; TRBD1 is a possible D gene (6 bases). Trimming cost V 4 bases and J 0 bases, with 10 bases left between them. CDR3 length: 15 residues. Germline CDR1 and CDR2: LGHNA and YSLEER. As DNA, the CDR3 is TGCGCCAGCAGCCGGACAGCCTTCTCTGGAAACACCATATATTTT. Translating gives CASSRTAFSGNTIYF.

For the CDR3, the DNA is TGTGCCAGCAGTTTCAGGGGGGGGACCCCTGAAGCTTTCTTT. Its protein product is CASSFRGGTPEAFF. This sequence joins TRBV28 and TRBJ1-1; 7 positions agree with TRBD1. Germline-derived CDR1 and CDR2 are MDHEN and SYDVKM. V trimming: 3 bases; J trimming: 6 bases; junction bases outside the gene matches: 7. The CDR3 has 14 residues.

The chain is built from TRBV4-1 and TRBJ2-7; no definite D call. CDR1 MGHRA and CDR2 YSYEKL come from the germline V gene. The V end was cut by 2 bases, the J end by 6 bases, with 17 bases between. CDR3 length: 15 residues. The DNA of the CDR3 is TGCGCCAGCAGCCAACAATCCGTGACCACCACCGAGCAGTACTTC. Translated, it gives CASSQQSVTTTEQYF.

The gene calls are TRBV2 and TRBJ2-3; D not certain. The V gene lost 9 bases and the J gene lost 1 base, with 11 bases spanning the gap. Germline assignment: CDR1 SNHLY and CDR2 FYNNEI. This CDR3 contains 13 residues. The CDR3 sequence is CASREEGTDTQYF. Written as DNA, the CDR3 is TGTGCCAGTAGAGAGGAAGGCACAGATACGCAGTATTTT.

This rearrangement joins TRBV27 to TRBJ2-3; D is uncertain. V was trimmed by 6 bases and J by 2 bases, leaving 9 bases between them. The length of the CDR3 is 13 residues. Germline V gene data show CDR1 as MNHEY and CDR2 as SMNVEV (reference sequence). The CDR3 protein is CASSLHYTDTQYF. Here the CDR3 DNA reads TGTGCCAGCAGCTTACACTACACAGATACGCAGTATTTT.

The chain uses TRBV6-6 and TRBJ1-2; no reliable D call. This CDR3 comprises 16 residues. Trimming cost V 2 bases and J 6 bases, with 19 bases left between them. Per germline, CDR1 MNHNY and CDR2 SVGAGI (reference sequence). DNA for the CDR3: TGTGCCAGCAGTTACAACAAGCGGGCACCCCAGAATGGCTACACCTTC. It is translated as CASSYNKRAPQNGYTF.